This T cell receptor beta chain was sequenced during a study of blood T cell repertoires in COVID-19. Grouping used clinical history reported by participants in a survey and questionnaire. Germline V gene data show CDR1 as MDHEN and CDR2 as SYDVKM. This CDR3 region has 14 residues. The V and J ends lost 4 bases and 4 bases, in that order; junction bases with no gene match: 3. Sequenced by immunoSEQ multiplex PCR; TCRdb stores in-frame clones only, minus some. The table records 150,000 to 200,000 clones, over 75% of them present only once. The chain is built from TRBV28 and TRBJ1-1, with TRBD1 identical over 10 bases. The receptor was derived from a woman aged 18 to 35 who had recovered from COVID-19. The sequencing input was PBMCs or T cells enriched from blood (not recorded which). CDR3 loop: CASSSRTGGTEAFF. The DNA of the CDR3 is TGTGCCAGCAGTTCGCGGACAGGGGGCACTGAAGCTTTCTTT.